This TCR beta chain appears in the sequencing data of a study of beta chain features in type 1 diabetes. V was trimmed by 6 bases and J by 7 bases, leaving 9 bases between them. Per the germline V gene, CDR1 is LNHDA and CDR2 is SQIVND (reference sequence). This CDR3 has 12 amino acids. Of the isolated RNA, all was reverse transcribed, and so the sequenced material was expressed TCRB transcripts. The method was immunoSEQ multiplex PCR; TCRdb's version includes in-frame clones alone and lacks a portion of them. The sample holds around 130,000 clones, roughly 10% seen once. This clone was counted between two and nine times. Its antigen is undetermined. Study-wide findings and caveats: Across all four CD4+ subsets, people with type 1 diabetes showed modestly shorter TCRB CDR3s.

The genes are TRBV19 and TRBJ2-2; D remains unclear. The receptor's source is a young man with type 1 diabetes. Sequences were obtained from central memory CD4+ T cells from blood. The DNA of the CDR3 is TGTGCCAGTAGCCGACAAAGCGGGGAGCTGTTTTTT. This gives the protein CASSRQSGELFF.